This T cell receptor beta chain appears in the sequencing data of a study of cytomegalovirus exposure and HLA in healthy donors. This PCR relied on a set of 60 Vbeta primers and 13 Jbeta primers. Sequenced by immunoSEQ multiplex PCR; TCRdb stores in-frame clones only, minus some. The sample holds 200,000 or so clones, roughly 83% seen once. Study-wide points: Productive status was seen about 90% or about 30% of the time for most TCR beta V segments in an earlier analysis.

This clone was picked up a small number of times. Its matching antigen is unknown. CDR3 size: 13 residues. The V end lost 4 bases, the J end lost 7 bases, and 11 bases lay between the germline ends. Looked up from germline, CDR1 is SGHVS and CDR2 is FNYEAQ. The chain recombines TRBV7-6 with TRBJ1-5; D not resolved. This TCR was sampled from a boy aged 2 to 9 in good health and CMV-seronegative. Specimen: PBMCs. CDR3 protein: CASSWTLGQPQHF. As DNA, the CDR3 is TGTGCCAGCAGCTGGACTTTGGGCCAGCCCCAGCATTTT.